This TCR beta chain is from a study of T cells after yellow fever vaccination. General study findings and limits: Across the CD4 and CD8 compartments, a small share of clonotypes was present in both.

Regarding this clonotype: Its antigen remains unidentified.

A single record per CDR3 protein comes from TCRdb applying MiXCR to the 5' RACE reads. This sample has hundreds of thousands of distinct CDR3 sequences, with roughly 12% found just once. This CDR3 is 14 amino acids long. The V and J ends lost 5 bases and 3 bases, in that order; junction bases with no gene match: 9. CDR1 is DFQATT, CDR2 SNEGSKA, per germline (reference sequence). This sequence was found in a man younger than 45 who received the YFV17D yellow fever vaccine. V usage is TRBV20-1 and J usage is TRBJ2-7; 8 bases are a match to TRBD2. The sequencing used PBMCs, collected on the day of the yellow fever booster vaccination. DNA of the CDR3: TGCAGTGCTGCTCGAACCGGGACTAGCTACGAGCAGTACTTC. This translates into CSAARTGTSYEQYF.